Listed here are 11 T cell receptor beta chains from one sample, sequenced in a study of identical twins. TCRdb analysed the 5' RACE reads with MiXCR anew, one entry per CDR3 protein. The data hold around 680,000 distinct CDR3 sequences, with over 8.5% observed a single time. This sample also belongs to another study, concerning yellow fever vaccine responses in identical twins.

Specimen: PBMCs. Receptor source: a woman between 18 and 29 years old in good health.

This chain uses TRBV7-9 with TRBJ1-4; D might be TRBD1 (5 bases). Germline CDR1 is SEHNR and CDR2 is FQNEAQ (reference sequence). This CDR3 comprises 14 residues. V lost 5 bases and J lost 3, with 10 bases in between. CDR3 coding DNA: TGTGCCAGCAGCAGGGGAGTGGCTAATGAAAAACTGTTTTTT. Translation: CASSRGVANEKLFF.

The chain carries TRBV11-2 and TRBJ2-3; 11 nucleotides match TRBD2. Germline V gene sequence: CDR1 SGHAT, CDR2 FQNNGV. V shed 2 bases, J shed 5 bases, and the junction held 12 bases outside the gene matches. The CDR3 runs 18 residues. The CDR3 loop is CASSLSSPSGGSRDTQYF. In nucleotides, the CDR3 is TGTGCCAGCAGCTTAAGTTCCCCTAGCGGGGGGTCAAGAGATACGCAGTATTTT.

This clonotype was counted ten times or more. The genes are TRBV11-2 and TRBJ2-2; no clear D. Per germline, CDR1 SGHAT and CDR2 FQNNGV. The CDR3 has 12 amino acids. Deletions cut 5 bases from V and 3 bases from J, with 4 bases between. The CDR3 DNA follows: TGTGCCAGCAGCCGGTACACCGGGGAGCTGTTTTTT. Its protein product is CASSRYTGELFF.

The V gene is TRBV5-1, the J gene TRBJ2-5, with D perhaps matching TRBD2 (6 bases). V dropped 0 bases and J dropped 0 bases, with 15 bases sitting between them. The CDR3 is made up of 17 amino acids. Germline CDR1 is SGHRS and CDR2 is YFSETQ. CDR3 residues: CASSLGLGLSNQETQYF. For the CDR3, the DNA is TGCGCCAGCAGCTTGGGTCTTGGACTATCGAACCAAGAGACCCAGTACTTC.

This sequence joins TRBV7-2 and TRBJ2-1, with TRBD2 matching over 10 bases. Germline V gene data show CDR1 as SGHTA and CDR2 as FQGNSA. The CDR3 extends over 16 amino acids. V lost 5 bases, J lost 8 bases, and 12 bases stayed unmatched. As DNA, the CDR3 is TGTGCCAGCAGCCCACGAGGACTAGCGGCGTTTGATGAGCAGTTCTTC. Its translation is CASSPRGLAAFDEQFF.

This clonotype was seen more than once but under ten times. The genes are TRBV27 and TRBJ1-1; 7 bases align to TRBD1. The length of the CDR3 is 14 residues. V lost 6 bases, J lost 0 bases, and 4 bases stayed unmatched. Germline V gives CDR1 MNHEY, CDR2 SMNVEV (reference sequence). DNA of the CDR3: TGTGCCAGCAGGTCAGGGGGTCTGAACACTGAAGCTTTCTTT. Translation: CASRSGGLNTEAFF.

This clonotype was counted a few times. The chain carries TRBV20-1 and TRBJ2-7; D unresolved. Germline CDR1 and CDR2: DFQATT and SNEGSKA (reference sequence). V was shortened by 3 bases and J by 7 bases, with 16 bases between the two germline ends. The CDR3 is 13 amino acids. The chain's CDR3 is CSASWGSPREQYF. As DNA, the CDR3 is TGCAGTGCTAGTTGGGGTTCCCCGCGAGAGCAGTACTTC.

This clonotype was found a few times. The J gene is TRBJ2-7, the V gene TRBV20-1; 7 nucleotides agree with TRBD2. The CDR3 runs to 14 residues. The ends lost 0 bases at V and 7 bases at J; junction bases unmatched: 9. Germline-derived CDR1 and CDR2 are DFQATT and SNEGSKA (reference sequence). CDR3 nucleotides: TGCAGTGCTAGAGATATTAGCGGGCTTCCAGAGCAGTACTTC. Amino acids: CSARDISGLPEQYF.

V gene TRBV28 combines with J gene TRBJ2-5, with D maybe TRBD1 (5 bases). Germline lookup yields CDR1 MDHEN and CDR2 SYDVKM. The CDR3 is 14 amino acids. The CDR3 bases are TGTGCTCAAGGGGCACTCGTCAATCTAGAGACCCAGTACTTC. Translated: CAQGALVNLETQYF.

This clonotype was recorded a few times. The chain employs TRBV12-3 or TRBV12-4 and TRBJ2-4; D uncertain. The V gene lost 3 bases and the J gene lost 3 bases, with 9 bases spanning the gap. The CDR3 runs 14 residues. DNA of the CDR3: TGTGCCAGCAGTTTTGTGGCAAACAAAAACATTCAGTACTTC. Amino acid sequence: CASSFVANKNIQYF.

This clonotype was seen only a few times. The rearrangement uses TRBV11-2 and TRBJ2-7; D possibly corresponds to TRBD1 (6 bases). The CDR3 contains 12 residues. The V and J ends lost 8 bases and 3 bases respectively, with 11 bases between them. CDR1 and CDR2 (germline): SGHAT, FQNNGV. Here the CDR3 reads CASRDINYEQYF. The CDR3 DNA follows: TGTGCCAGCCGGGACATAAACTACGAGCAGTACTTC.